This TCR beta chain was recovered during a study of shared clonotypes between healthy human individuals. The assay was carried out at the deep level. The repertoire was sequenced with immunoSEQ multiplex PCR; TCRdb's copy has only in-frame clones and lacks some. The table has about 480,000 clones, 75% to 80% seen once. The sequence was obtained from a woman aged 40 to 50 in good health. Some clones in this sample may be carry-over from other donors' samples. The sequencing input was PBMCs.

The CDR3 nucleotides read TGTGCCTGGGGGACAGGGAGCGATCAGCCCCAGCATTTT. This gives the protein CAWGTGSDQPQHF. V gene TRBV30 combines with J gene TRBJ1-5; 9 positions match TRBD1. Losses at the gene ends were 5 bases for V and 5 bases for J; bases not matched to a gene: 4. The CDR3 loop spans 13 amino acids. Germline V gene data show CDR1 as GTSNPN and CDR2 as SVGIG (reference sequence).